These 10 T cell receptor beta chains were all obtained from the same sample, sequenced in a study of T cells in Graves' hyperthyroidism and ophthalmopathy (dated by TCRdb to between 2018 and 2021). The method behind the library was multiplex PCR. Instrument on record: Illumina HiSeq 2000. Amplification of TCR beta CDR3 regions was carried out from RNA transcripts. The TCR CDR3 was subjected to a first round of RT-PCR using the HTBI primer set and the Qiagen OneStep RT-PCR kit. The raw public data were reprocessed by TCRdb itself: fastp quality trimming at Q25, MiXCR clonotype calling, in-frame beta chains only. CDR3 protein sequences are deduplicated, and each keeps its most common genes and DNA. The sample has approximately 530,000 distinct CDR3 sequences on record, 15% to 20% of them singletons. The ten largest account for approximately 20% of the sample. Sequencing used blood. These TCRs come from a woman aged 18-29 years with Graves' hyperthyroidism.

The CDR3 DNA sequence: TGTGCTAGTGGTTTGGAACGTCAGCCCCAGCATTTT. It specifies CASGLERQPQHF. The chain is built from TRBV12-5 and TRBJ1-5; no definite D call. Germline lookup yields CDR1 LGHNT and CDR2 FRNRAP. This CDR3 region has 12 residues. V dropped 1 base and J dropped 6 bases, with 4 bases sitting between them.

The rearrangement joins TRBV5-4 to TRBJ1-4; 7 bases are a match to TRBD1. The CDR3 contains 16 residues. The germline gives CDR1 SGHNT, CDR2 YYREEE (reference sequence). Trimming cost V 3 bases and J 7 bases; bases outside gene matches: 12. The CDR3 here is CASSSRLTGQSEKLFF. CDR3 coding DNA: TGTGCCAGCAGCTCCCGACTGACAGGGCAGAGTGAAAAACTGTTTTTT.

This clonotype was observed a few times. The rearrangement joins TRBV7-9 to TRBJ2-1, with D possibly TRBD1 on 5 matching bases. The V gene lost 1 base and the J gene lost 8 bases, with 12 bases spanning the gap. This CDR3 comprises 14 residues. The germline V gene encodes CDR1 SEHNR and CDR2 FQNEAQ (reference sequence). Here the CDR3 reads CASSLGSGMDEQFF. CDR3 nucleotide sequence: TGTGCCAGCAGCTTAGGTTCAGGGATGGATGAGCAGTTCTTC.

This clonotype has at least ten counts. The CDR3 nucleotides read TGTGCCAGCAGCTCTACCGGGACTCCCTACAATGAGCAGTTCTTC. Amino acid sequence: CASSSTGTPYNEQFF. The V call is TRBV11-3, the J call TRBJ2-1; D possibly corresponds to TRBD2 (6 bases). The CDR3 length is 15 residues. Germline V CDR1 and CDR2: SGHNT, YENEEA. V shed 4 bases and J shed 2 bases, with 12 bases lying between them.

Only a few counts were recorded for this clonotype. The chain carries TRBV18 and TRBJ2-3; D is perhaps TRBD1 (6 bases). V was shortened by 2 bases and J by 7 bases, with 10 bases between the two germline ends. This CDR3 is 13 amino acids long. In germline, CDR1 is KGHSH, CDR2 LQKENI. The CDR3 protein is CASSPGQSYTQYF. The CDR3 nucleotides read TGTGCCAGCTCACCAGGACAGAGTTATACGCAGTATTTT.

V and J are TRBV7-2 and TRBJ2-3, with TRBD2 matching over 7 bases. CDR1 is SGHTA and CDR2 is FQGNSA in the germline V gene. V lost 4 bases, J lost 2 bases, and 6 bases stayed unmatched. The CDR3 has 15 amino acids. CDR3: CASSSPTSFTDTQYF. The DNA for the CDR3 is TGTGCCAGCAGCTCCCCGACTAGCTTCACAGATACGCAGTATTTT.

This clonotype was counted at least ten times. The chain is built from TRBV5-8 and TRBJ2-3; 11 bases are shared with TRBD2. V lost 5 bases and J lost 7; bases outside the gene matches: 9. Germline values: CDR1 SGHTS, CDR2 YDEGEE. The CDR3 runs to 15 residues. The CDR3 region is CASSSTSGMGYTQYF. The DNA for the CDR3 is TGTGCCAGCAGTTCGACTAGCGGGATGGGTTATACGCAGTATTTT.

This clonotype was seen many times. Possible read error: a much larger clone is one base away. The CDR3 coding sequence is TGTGCCAGCAGAAACACAGATACGCAGTATTTT. Protein product: CASRNTDTQYF. V gene TRBV7-2 combines with J gene TRBJ2-3; D is unclear. CDR1 and CDR2 (germline): SGHTA, FQGNSA. CDR3 length equals 11 residues. V gave up 6 bases and J gave up 2 bases, with 3 bases separating them.

This chain connects TRBV12-3 or TRBV12-4 to TRBJ1-2, with TRBD1 identical over 8 bases. V was clipped by 3 bases and J by 5 bases; unmatched bases: 11. The CDR3 is 16 amino acids. The CDR3 nucleotides are TGTGCCAGCAGTTTTTTATGGGACAGGAAAGTTTATGGCTACACCTTC. Translated, it gives CASSFLWDRKVYGYTF.

The rearrangement uses TRBV7-2 and TRBJ2-7, with 9 bases aligning to TRBD2. Germline V gives CDR1 SGHTA, CDR2 FQGNSA. The CDR3 extends over 15 amino acids. V shed 2 bases, J shed 3 bases, and the junction held 5 bases outside the gene matches. The CDR3 reads CASSLRRGGDYEQYF. As DNA, the CDR3 is TGTGCCAGCAGCTTACGGCGGGGGGGAGACTACGAGCAGTACTTC.